A selection of T cell receptor beta chains follows, all from one sample in a study of cytomegalovirus exposure and HLA in healthy donors. TCRdb's copy holds only in-frame clones and misses some; the assay was immunoSEQ multiplex PCR. There are approximately 150,000 clones in the sample; roughly 79% occur only once, and approximately 1% lies in the top ten. Sequenced material: PBMCs. Receptors originate from a woman in her forties in good health and CMV-seronegative. CDR3s include the opening cysteine and the closing phenylalanine or tryptophan. The D gene is left open where the match is weak. Size values are once, few and many counts, or a class for expanded clones, and some rows have none.

clone size,V gene,D gene,J gene,CDR3 protein,CDR3 DNA
.,TRBV2,.,TRBJ1-5,CAGATDSNQPQHF,TGTGCCGGAGCGACAGATAGCAATCAGCCCCAGCATTTT
few,TRBV7-9,TRBD1,TRBJ2-5,CASTLTWTGKETQYF,TGTGCCAGCACCCTTACTTGGACAGGAAAAGAGACCCAGTACTTC
.,TRBV5-1,.,TRBJ1-1,CASAAVLNTEAFF,TGCGCCAGCGCAGCGGTTCTGAACACTGAAGCTTTCTTT
once,TRBV10-3,.,TRBJ1-1,CAINTNGGDTEAFF,TGTGCCATCAATACGAACGGGGGGGACACTGAAGCTTTCTTT
few,TRBV27,TRBD1,TRBJ1-5,CASSRGQGGDQPQHF,TGTGCCAGCAGTAGGGGACAGGGGGGCGATCAGCCCCAGCATTTT
.,TRBV9,TRBD2,TRBJ2-7,CASSVREAYEQYF,TGTGCCAGCAGCGTGCGGGAGGCCTACGAGCAGTACTTC
.,TRBV5-1,.,TRBJ1-2,CASSFTGGALGGYTF,TGCGCCAGCAGCTTTACAGGAGGGGCCTTAGGAGGCTACACCTTC
.,TRBV7-6,TRBD1,TRBJ1-1,CASSEQGGTEAFF,TGTGCCAGCAGCGAACAGGGGGGCACTGAAGCTTTCTTT
.,TRBV7-2,TRBD2,TRBJ2-3,CASSLGSASGRTQYF,TGTGCCAGCAGCTTAGGGTCGGCTAGCGGGCGTACGCAGTATTTT
.,TRBV7-7,.,TRBJ2-7,CASSSGQGGGYEQYF,TGTGCTAGCAGCTCAGGACAGGGAGGGGGCTACGAGCAGTACTTC
.,TRBV27,TRBD2,TRBJ2-7,CAVRGSGRNEQYF,TGTGCCGTCCGCGGGAGCGGGAGGAACGAGCAGTACTTC
.,TRBV10-3,TRBD1,TRBJ1-1,CATTPLVQGALDTEAFF,TGTGCCACCACCCCCCTCGTACAGGGGGCGTTGGACACTGAAGCTTTCTTT
.,TRBV19,TRBD1,TRBJ1-1,CASGDRIFEAFF,TGTGCCAGTGGGGACAGGATTTTTGAAGCTTTCTTT
.,TRBV18,TRBD1,TRBJ1-1,CASSSSPTDRGAAFF,TGTGCCAGCTCCTCTTCACCAACAGACAGGGGTGCGGCTTTCTTT
.,TRBV11-2,.,TRBJ2-7,CASSPSPRNEQYF,TGTGCCAGCAGCCCAAGTCCTAGGAACGAGCAGTACTTC
.,TRBV6-1,TRBD2,TRBJ2-3,CASALRLGEGDTQYF,TGTGCCAGCGCCCTTCGACTGGGGGAGGGAGATACGCAGTATTTT
few,TRBV28,.,TRBJ1-2,CASSSVLGRDGYTF,TGTGCCAGCAGTTCCGTACTGGGGAGGGATGGCTACACCTTC
.,TRBV6-1,TRBD1,TRBJ2-7,CASTMNRQGAYEQYF,TGTGCCAGCACCATGAATCGGCAGGGGGCATATGAGCAGTACTTC
.,TRBV11-2,.,TRBJ2-5,CASSPRAYQETQYF,TGTGCCAGCAGCCCCAGAGCGTACCAAGAGACCCAGTACTTC
few,TRBV5-1,TRBD1,TRBJ2-5,CASSLGQQPPGTQYF,TGCGCCAGCAGCCTGGGACAGCAGCCCCCGGGGACCCAGTACTTC
.,TRBV7-9,TRBD2,TRBJ2-1,CASSSPLGLHEQFF,TGTGCCAGCAGCTCGCCTCTGGGACTACATGAGCAGTTCTTC
.,TRBV10-3,.,TRBJ1-1,CAISPGRNTEAFF,TGTGCCATCAGCCCCGGGAGGAACACTGAAGCTTTCTTT
.,TRBV9,.,TRBJ2-5,CASSVSSQETQYF,TGTGCCAGCAGCGTATCCTCCCAAGAGACCCAGTACTTC
.,TRBV7-2,TRBD2,TRBJ2-2,CASSLQPPGLASTGELFF,TGTGCCAGCAGCTTACAACCACCGGGACTAGCGTCCACCGGGGAGCTGTTTTTT
.,TRBV6-1,.,TRBJ1-5,CASGYRVGNQPQHF,TGTGCCAGCGGGTACAGGGTAGGAAATCAGCCCCAGCATTTT
.,TRBV2,.,TRBJ2-1,CASRLLGSGGNEQFF,TGTGCCAGCAGGCTTCTAGGGTCCGGGGGTAATGAGCAGTTCTTC
once,TRBV6-5,.,TRBJ1-1,CASRRGKNTEAFF,TGTGCCAGCCGCAGGGGAAAGAACACTGAAGCTTTCTTT
once,TRBV2,.,TRBJ2-5,CASHGIQETQYF,TGTGCCAGCCACGGGATTCAAGAGACCCAGTACTTC
once,TRBV5-8,TRBD2,TRBJ2-5,CASSFWEGAGEQYF,TGTGCCAGCAGCTTCTGGGAGGGAGCGGGGGAGCAGTACTTC
.,TRBV28,TRBD2,TRBJ2-1,CASRGGTREQFF,TGTGCCAGCCGGGGAGGGACGCGAGAGCAGTTCTTC
.,TRBV30,.,TRBJ2-1,CAWNPGYGGWGVEQFF,TGTGCCTGGAACCCGGGCTACGGTGGGTGGGGAGTCGAGCAGTTCTTC
.,TRBV28,.,TRBJ1-1,CASSFNGAFF,TGTGCCAGCAGTTTTAACGGAGCTTTCTTT
.,TRBV9,.,TRBJ2-3,CASSVGTSDTQYF,TGTGCCAGCAGCGTCGGGACATCAGATACGCAGTATTTT
.,TRBV5-8,.,TRBJ1-1,CASSLERDTEAFF,TGTGCCAGCAGCTTGGAGAGGGACACTGAAGCTTTCTTT
.,TRBV13,.,TRBJ1-1,CASRDTGMNTEAFF,TGTGCCAGCAGAGATACAGGGATGAACACTGAAGCTTTCTTT
.,TRBV18,.,TRBJ2-1,CASSLDGNEQFF,TGTGCCAGCTCACTAGACGGGAATGAGCAGTTCTTC
.,TRBV5-6,TRBD2,TRBJ2-2,CASSFYSGSDTGELFF,TGTGCCAGCAGCTTTTATAGCGGGAGCGACACCGGGGAGCTGTTTTTT
.,TRBV5-6,.,TRBJ1-1,CASSLRRYANTEAFF,TGTGCCAGCAGCTTGCGCAGGTACGCGAACACTGAAGCTTTCTTT